This T cell receptor beta chain was identified in a study of graft-versus-host responses after intestinal transplantation. About the study: All recipients got anti-thymocyte globulin induction, then tacrolimus and steroids for approximately 3 years. Points from the study as a whole: Some GvH clones were seen earlier in gut or blood, suggesting intestinal origin.

Sequencing used immunoSEQ multiplex PCR; TCRdb keeps in-frame clones, though not all of them. This sample has about 71,000 clones, with roughly 87% found just once. Germline assignment: CDR1 SGHVS and CDR2 FQNEAQ. The CDR3 contains 12 residues. The V end was cut by 4 bases, the J end by 8 bases, with 11 bases between. Concerning this clone itself: Its cognate antigen is unknown.

The gene calls are TRBV7-8 and TRBJ1-2; no reliable D call. This clonotype originated in a human donor who received an intestinal transplant. The sequences come from unstimulated CD8+ T cells sorted from spleen or lymph node cells, collected before intestinal transplant. CDR3 sequence: CASSSPGHGYTF. The CDR3 DNA follows: TGTGCCAGCAGCTCCCCGGGTCACGGCTACACCTTC.